This T cell receptor (beta chain) appears in the sequencing data of a study of shared clonotypes between healthy human individuals. Study observations and caveats: Naive subsets generally exceeded memory subsets in estimated richness.

Germline CDR1 is GTSNPN and CDR2 is SVGIG (reference sequence). The CDR3 runs 14 residues. With 1 base removed from V and 2 bases from J, the gap between germline ends came to 12 bases. The assay used deep level. Assay: immunoSEQ multiplex PCR; the TCRdb copy retains only in-frame clones and omits some. The repertoire has some 2.1 million clones, 80% to 95% of them found once; the top ten carry roughly 1.7%. Of note for this clone: Its antigen is unknown.

CD45RO-negative CD8 cells positively selected for CCR7 made up the naive population, which excluded terminally differentiated effector memory CD45RA+ cells. Healthy and HIV-negative, the adult donors had no recent acute infections or vaccinations. The sequencing input was naive CD8+ T cells from PBMCs. The chain is built from TRBV30 and TRBJ2-7; possible D gene TRBD2, 6 bases. This receptor was obtained from a man aged 18 to 30 in good health. Some clones in this sample may be carry-over from other donors' samples. CDR3 protein: CAWSARGSTYEQYF. The CDR3 DNA reads as TGTGCCTGGAGTGCACGGGGGTCAACCTACGAGCAGTACTTC.